This T cell receptor (beta chain) was sequenced in a study of OX40 agonist ivuxolimab in advanced cancers. Study conclusions and caveats: Antigen specificity was not determined for the expanded peripheral T cells.

With regard to this clone: Its antigen is as yet unknown.

V shed 7 bases and J 7 bases; nucleotides not matched to a gene: 8. Germline-derived CDR1 and CDR2 are MDHEN and SYDVKM. The CDR3 runs 16 residues. Measured with immunoSEQ multiplex PCR; TCRdb has only the in-frame clones, and not every one. The table shows more than 65,000 clones, with 88% occurring only once. The sequence came from an adult with an advanced solid tumor such as melanoma, head and neck, liver or kidney cancer. The starting material was CD4+ or CD8+ T cells sorted from blood, obtained in a trial of the OX40 agonist ivuxolimab. The V and J genes are TRBV28 and TRBJ1-6; TRBD1 aligns across 12 bases. The CDR3 DNA follows: TGTGCCAGCACCGGGACAGGGGGCCGTGGAAATTCACCCCTCCACTTT. This codes for CASTGTGGRGNSPLHF.